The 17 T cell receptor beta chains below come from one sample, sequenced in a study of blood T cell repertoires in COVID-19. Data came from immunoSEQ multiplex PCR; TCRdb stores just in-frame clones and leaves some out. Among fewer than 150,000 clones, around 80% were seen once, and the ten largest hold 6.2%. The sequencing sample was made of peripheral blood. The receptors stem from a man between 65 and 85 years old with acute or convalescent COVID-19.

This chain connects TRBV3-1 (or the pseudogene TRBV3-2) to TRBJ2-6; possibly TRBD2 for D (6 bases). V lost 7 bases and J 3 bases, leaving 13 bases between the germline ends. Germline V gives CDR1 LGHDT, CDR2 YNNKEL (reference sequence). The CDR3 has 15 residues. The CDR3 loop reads CASTRGGFGANVLTF. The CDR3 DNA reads TGTGCCAGCACTCGAGGAGGGTTTGGGGCCAACGTCCTGACTTTC.

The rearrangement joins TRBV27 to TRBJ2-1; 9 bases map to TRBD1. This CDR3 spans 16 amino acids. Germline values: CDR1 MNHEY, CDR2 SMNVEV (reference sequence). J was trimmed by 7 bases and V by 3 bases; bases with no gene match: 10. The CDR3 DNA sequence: TGTGCCAGCAGTTTTCTGGGGGACAGGGCAAGGAATGAGCAGTTCTTC. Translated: CASSFLGDRARNEQFF.

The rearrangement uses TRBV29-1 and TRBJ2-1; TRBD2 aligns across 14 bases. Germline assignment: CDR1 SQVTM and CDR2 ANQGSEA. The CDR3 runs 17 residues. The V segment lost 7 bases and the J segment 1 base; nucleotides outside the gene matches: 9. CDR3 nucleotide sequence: TGCAGCGGCAAAGGGACTAGCGGGGGAACTTCCTACAATGAGCAGTTCTTC. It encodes CSGKGTSGGTSYNEQFF.

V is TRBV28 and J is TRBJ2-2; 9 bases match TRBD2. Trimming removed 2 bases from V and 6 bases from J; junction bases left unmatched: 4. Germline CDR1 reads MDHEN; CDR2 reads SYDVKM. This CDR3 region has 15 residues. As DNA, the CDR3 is TGTGCCAGCAGTTTAGCGGGGGGGGACGCCGGGGAGCTGTTTTTT. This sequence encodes CASSLAGGDAGELFF. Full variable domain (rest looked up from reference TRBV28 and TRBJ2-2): DVKVTQSSRYLVKRTGEKVFLECVQDMDHENMFWYRQDPGLGLRLIYFSYDVKMKEKGDIPEGYSVSREKKERFSLILESASTNQTSMYLCASSLAGGDAGELFFGEGSRLTVL.

The CDR3 spells CASSLTYSSYEQYF. Written as DNA, the CDR3 is TGTGCCAGCAGCTTAACGTATAGTTCCTACGAGCAGTACTTC. V gene TRBV7-3 combines with J gene TRBJ2-7; D is unresolved. Trimming removed 0 bases from V and 1 base from J, with 7 bases in between. The length of the CDR3 is 14 residues. Germline V gene data show CDR1 as SGHTA and CDR2 as FQGTGA. The full variable domain, in which reference TRBV7-3 and TRBJ2-7 provide the parts outside the CDR3, is GAGVSQTPSNKVTEKGKYVELRCDPISGHTALYWYRQSLGQGPEFLIYFQGTGAADDSGLPNDRFFAVRPEGSVSTLKIQRTERGDSAVYLCASSLTYSSYEQYFGPGTRLTVT.

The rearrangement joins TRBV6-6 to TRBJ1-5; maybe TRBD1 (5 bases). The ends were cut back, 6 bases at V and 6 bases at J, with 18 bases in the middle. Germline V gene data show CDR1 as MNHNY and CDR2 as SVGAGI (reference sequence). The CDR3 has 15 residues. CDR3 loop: CASSPDRAAAQPQHF. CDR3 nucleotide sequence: TGTGCCAGCAGCCCAGACAGAGCAGCAGCTCAGCCCCAGCATTTT.

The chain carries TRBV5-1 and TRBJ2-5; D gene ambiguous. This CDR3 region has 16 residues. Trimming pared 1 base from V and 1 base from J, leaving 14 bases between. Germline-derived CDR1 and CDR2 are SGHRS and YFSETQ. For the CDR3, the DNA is TGCGCCAGCAGCTTGATTCTTGGTAGCTCCCAAGAGACCCAGTACTTC. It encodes CASSLILGSSQETQYF. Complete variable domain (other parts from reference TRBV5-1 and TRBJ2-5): KAGVTQTPRYLIKTRGQQVTLSCSPISGHRSVSWYQQTPGQGLQFLFEYFSETQRNKGNFPGRFSGRQFSNSRSEMNVSTLELGDSALYLCASSLILGSSQETQYFGPGTRLLVL.

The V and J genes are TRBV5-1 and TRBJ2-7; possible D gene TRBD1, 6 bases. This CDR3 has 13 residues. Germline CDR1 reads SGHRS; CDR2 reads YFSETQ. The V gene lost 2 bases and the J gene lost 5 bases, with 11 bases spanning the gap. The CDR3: CASSLTGIHEQYF. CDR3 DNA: TGCGCCAGCAGCTTAACAGGGATCCACGAGCAGTACTTC. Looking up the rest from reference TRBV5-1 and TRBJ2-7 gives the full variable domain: KAGVTQTPRYLIKTRGQQVTLSCSPISGHRSVSWYQQTPGQGLQFLFEYFSETQRNKGNFPGRFSGRQFSNSRSEMNVSTLELGDSALYLCASSLTGIHEQYFGPGTRLTVT.

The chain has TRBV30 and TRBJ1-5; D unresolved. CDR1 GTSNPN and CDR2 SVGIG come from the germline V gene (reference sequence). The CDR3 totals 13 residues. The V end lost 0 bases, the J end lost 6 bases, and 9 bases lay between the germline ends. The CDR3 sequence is CAWSVRGSQPQHF. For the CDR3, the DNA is TGTGCCTGGAGTGTTCGGGGTAGTCAGCCCCAGCATTTT.

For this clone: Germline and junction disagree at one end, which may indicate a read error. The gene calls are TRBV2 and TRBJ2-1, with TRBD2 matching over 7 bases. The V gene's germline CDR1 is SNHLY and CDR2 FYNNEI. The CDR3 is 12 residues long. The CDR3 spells CASSTQSGIILF. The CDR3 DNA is TGTGCCAGCAGTACCCAGAGCGGGATTATTCTCTTC.

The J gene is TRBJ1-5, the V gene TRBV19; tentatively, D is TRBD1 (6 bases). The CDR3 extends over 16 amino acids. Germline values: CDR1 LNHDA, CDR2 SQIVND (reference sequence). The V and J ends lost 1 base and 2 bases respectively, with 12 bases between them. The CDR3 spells CASSIGGQLGNQPQHF. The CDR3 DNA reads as TGTGCCAGTAGTATAGGAGGACAGCTTGGCAATCAGCCCCAGCATTTT.

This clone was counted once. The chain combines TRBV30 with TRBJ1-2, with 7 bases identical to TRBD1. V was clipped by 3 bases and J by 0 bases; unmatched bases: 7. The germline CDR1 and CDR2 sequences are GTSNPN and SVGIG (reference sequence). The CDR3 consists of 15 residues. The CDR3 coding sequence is TGTGCCTGGAGCGCGGGACAGTTAGCTAACTATGGCTACACCTTC. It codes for CAWSAGQLANYGYTF.

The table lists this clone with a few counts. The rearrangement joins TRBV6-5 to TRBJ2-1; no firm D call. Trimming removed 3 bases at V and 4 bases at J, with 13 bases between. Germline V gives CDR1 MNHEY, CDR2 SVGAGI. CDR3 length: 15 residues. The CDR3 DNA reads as TGTGCCAGCAGTTATCCCGGGTCCGCATACAATGAGCAGTTCTTC. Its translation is CASSYPGSAYNEQFF.

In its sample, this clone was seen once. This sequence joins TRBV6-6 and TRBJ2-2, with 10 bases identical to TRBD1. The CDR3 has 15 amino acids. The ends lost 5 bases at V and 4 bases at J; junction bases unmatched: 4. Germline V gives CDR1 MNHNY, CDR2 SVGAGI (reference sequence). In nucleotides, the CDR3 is TGTGCCAGCAGTACGGGACAGGGGATCACCGGGGAGCTGTTTTTT. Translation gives CASSTGQGITGELFF.

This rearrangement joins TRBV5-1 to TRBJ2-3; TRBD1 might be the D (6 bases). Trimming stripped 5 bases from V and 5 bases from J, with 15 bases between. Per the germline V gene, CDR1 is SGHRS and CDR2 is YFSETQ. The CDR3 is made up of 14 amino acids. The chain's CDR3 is CASRDSSSGDTQYF. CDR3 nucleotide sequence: TGCGCCAGCAGGGACAGTAGTTCGGGAGATACGCAGTATTTT.

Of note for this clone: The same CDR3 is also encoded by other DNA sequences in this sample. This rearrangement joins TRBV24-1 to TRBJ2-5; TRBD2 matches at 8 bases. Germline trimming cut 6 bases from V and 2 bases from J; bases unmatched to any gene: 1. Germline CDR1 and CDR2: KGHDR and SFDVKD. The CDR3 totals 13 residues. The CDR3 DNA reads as TGTGCCACCAGTCCGGGGGGGCAAGAGACCCAGTACTTC. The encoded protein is CATSPGGQETQYF.

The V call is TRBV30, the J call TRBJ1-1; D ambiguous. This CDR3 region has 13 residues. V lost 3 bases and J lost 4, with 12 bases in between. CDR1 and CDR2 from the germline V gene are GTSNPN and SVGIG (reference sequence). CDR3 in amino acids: CAWSQFGSTEAFF. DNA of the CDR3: TGTGCCTGGAGCCAATTTGGGAGCACTGAAGCTTTCTTT.